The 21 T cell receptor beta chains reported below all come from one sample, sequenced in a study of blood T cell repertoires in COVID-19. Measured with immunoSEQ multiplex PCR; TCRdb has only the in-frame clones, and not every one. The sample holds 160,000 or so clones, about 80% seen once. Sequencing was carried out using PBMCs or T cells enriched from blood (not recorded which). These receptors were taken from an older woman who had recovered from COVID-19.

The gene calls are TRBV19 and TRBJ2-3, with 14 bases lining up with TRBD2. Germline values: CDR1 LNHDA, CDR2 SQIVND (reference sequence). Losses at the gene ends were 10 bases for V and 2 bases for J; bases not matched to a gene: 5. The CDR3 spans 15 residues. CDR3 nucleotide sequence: TGTGCCACGGGACTAGCGGGGGCCATCACAGATACGCAGTATTTT. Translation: CATGLAGAITDTQYF. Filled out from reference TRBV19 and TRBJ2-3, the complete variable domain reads DGGITQSPKYLFRKEGQNVTLSCEQNLNHDAMYWYRQDPGQGLRLIYYSQIVNDFQKGDIAEGYSVSREKKESFPLTVTSAQKNPTAFYLCATGLAGAITDTQYFGPGTRLTVL.

The CDR3 region has the DNA TGCAGCGTTGAGGGACAGGGGAATTCGGAGACCCAGTACTTC. Its protein product is CSVEGQGNSETQYF. V is TRBV29-1 and J is TRBJ2-5; the match to TRBD1 covers 10 bases. This CDR3 comprises 14 residues. Germline V CDR1 and CDR2: SQVTM, ANQGSEA. After removal of 3 bases from V and 5 bases from J, the junction contained 6 bases not matched to a gene. The whole variable domain, filled in from reference TRBV29-1 and TRBJ2-5, reads SAVISQKPSRDICQRGTSLTIQCQVDSQVTMMFWYRQQPGQSLTLIATANQGSEATYESGFVIDKFPISRPNLTFSTLTVSNMSPEDSSIYLCSVEGQGNSETQYFGPGTRLLVL.

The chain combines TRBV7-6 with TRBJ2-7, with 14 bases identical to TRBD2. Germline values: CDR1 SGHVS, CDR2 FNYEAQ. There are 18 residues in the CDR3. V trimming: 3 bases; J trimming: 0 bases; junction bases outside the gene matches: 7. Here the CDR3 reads CASSFGDGLAGGSYEQYF. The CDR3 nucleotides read TGTGCCAGCAGCTTCGGAGATGGACTAGCGGGGGGCTCCTACGAGCAGTACTTC. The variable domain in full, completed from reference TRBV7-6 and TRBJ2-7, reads GAGVSQSPRYKVTKRGQDVALRCDPISGHVSLYWYRQALGQGPEFLTYFNYEAQQDKSGLPNDRFSAERPEGSISTLTIQRTEQRDSAMYRCASSFGDGLAGGSYEQYFGPGTRLTVT.

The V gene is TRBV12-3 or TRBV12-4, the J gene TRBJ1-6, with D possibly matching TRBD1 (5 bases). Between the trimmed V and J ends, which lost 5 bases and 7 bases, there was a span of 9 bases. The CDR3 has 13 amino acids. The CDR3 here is CASSGNRNSPLHF. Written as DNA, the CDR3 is TGTGCCAGCAGTGGCAACAGGAATTCACCCCTCCACTTT.

This CDR3 reads CASSLPGKETQYF. DNA for the CDR3: TGCGCCAGCAGCTTACCAGGGAAAGAGACCCAGTACTTC. V is TRBV5-1 and J is TRBJ2-5, with D possibly matching TRBD1 (5 bases). Looked up from germline, CDR1 is SGHRS and CDR2 is YFSETQ. V was pared by 2 bases and J by 3 bases, with 8 bases between. This CDR3 region has 13 residues.

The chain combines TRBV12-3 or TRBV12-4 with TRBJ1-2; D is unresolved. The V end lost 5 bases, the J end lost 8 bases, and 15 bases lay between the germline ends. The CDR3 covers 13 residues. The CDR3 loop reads CASSGRTSYGYTF. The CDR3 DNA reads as TGTGCCAGCAGTGGACGGACTTCGTACGGCTACACCTTC.

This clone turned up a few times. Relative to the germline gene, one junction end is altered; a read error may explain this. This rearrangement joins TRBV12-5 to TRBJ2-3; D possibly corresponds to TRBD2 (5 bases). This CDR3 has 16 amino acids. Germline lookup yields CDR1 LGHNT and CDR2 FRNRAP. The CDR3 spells CASVLGLAASTDTQYF. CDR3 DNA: TGTGCTAGTGTTTTGGGTCTAGCTGCTAGCACAGATACGCAGTATTTT.

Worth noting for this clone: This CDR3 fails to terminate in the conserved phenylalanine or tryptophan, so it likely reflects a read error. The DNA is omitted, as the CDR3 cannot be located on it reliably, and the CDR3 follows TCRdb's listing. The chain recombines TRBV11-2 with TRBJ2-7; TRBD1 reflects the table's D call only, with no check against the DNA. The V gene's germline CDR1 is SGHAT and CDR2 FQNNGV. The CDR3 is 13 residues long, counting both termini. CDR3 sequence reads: CASSSTGHLTPEL.

Here the CDR3 reads CAWIEPGQGSGNTIYF. CDR3 coding DNA: TGTGCCTGGATTGAACCGGGACAGGGTTCTGGAAACACCATATATTTT. The rearrangement uses TRBV30 and TRBJ1-3, with TRBD1 matching 9 bases. This CDR3 spans 16 amino acids. The trim removed 4 bases at V and 1 base at J, leaving 8 bases unmatched. Germline V gene lookup returns CDR1 GTSNPN and CDR2 SVGIG (reference sequence).

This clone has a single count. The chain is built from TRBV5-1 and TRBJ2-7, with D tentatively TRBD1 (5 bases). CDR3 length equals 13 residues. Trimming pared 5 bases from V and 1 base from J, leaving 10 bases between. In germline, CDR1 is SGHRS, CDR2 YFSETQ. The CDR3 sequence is CASRYQGSYEQYF. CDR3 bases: TGCGCCAGCAGGTATCAGGGTTCCTACGAGCAGTACTTC.

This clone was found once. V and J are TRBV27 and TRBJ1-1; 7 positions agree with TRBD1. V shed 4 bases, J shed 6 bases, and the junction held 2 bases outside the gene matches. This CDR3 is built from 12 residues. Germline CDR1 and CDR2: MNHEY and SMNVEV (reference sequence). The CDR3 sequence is CASSSQGAEAFF. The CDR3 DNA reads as TGTGCCAGCAGTTCTCAGGGGGCTGAAGCTTTCTTT.

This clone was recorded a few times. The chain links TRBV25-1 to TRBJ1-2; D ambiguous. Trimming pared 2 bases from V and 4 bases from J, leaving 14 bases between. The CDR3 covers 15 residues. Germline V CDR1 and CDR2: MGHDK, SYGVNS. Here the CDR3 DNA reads TGTGCCAGCAGTGAAGTTACAGAGGGTGGCTATGGCTACACCTTC. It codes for CASSEVTEGGYGYTF.

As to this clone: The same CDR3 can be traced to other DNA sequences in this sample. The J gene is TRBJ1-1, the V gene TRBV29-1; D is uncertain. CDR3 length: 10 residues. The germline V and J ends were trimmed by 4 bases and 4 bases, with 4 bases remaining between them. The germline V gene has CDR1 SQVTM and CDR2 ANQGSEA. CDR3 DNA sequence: TGCAGCGTTGTGAGCACTGAAGCTTTCTTT. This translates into CSVVSTEAFF.

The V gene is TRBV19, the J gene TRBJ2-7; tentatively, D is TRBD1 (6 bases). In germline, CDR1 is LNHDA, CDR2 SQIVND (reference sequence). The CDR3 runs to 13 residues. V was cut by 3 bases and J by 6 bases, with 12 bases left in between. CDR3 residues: CASSISGAREQYF. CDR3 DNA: TGTGCCAGTAGTATCTCAGGGGCGCGCGAGCAGTACTTC.

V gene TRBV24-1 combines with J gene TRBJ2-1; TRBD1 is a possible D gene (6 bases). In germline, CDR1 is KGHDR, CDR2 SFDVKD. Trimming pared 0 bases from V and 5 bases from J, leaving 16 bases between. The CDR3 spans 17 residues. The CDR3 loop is CATSDLQGRGEDNEQFF. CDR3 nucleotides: TGTGCCACCAGTGATTTGCAGGGCAGGGGAGAGGACAATGAGCAGTTCTTC.

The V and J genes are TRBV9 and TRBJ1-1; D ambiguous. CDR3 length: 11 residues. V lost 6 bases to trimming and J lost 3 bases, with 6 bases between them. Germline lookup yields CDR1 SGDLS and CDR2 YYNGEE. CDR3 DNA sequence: TGTGCCAGCAAGTCGGACACTGAAGCTTTCTTT. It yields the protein CASKSDTEAFF.

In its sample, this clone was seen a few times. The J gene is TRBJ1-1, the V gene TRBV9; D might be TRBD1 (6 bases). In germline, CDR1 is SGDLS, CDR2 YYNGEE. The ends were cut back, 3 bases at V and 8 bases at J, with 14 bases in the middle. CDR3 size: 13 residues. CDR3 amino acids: CASSAKPDREAFF. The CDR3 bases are TGTGCCAGCAGCGCAAAGCCGGACAGAGAAGCTTTCTTT.

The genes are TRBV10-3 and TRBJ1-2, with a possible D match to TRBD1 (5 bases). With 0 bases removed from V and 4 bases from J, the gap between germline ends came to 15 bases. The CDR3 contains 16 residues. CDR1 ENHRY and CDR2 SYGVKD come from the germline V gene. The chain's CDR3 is CAISESTGVGSYGYTF. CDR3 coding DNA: TGTGCCATCAGTGAGTCGACGGGGGTTGGGAGCTATGGCTACACCTTC.

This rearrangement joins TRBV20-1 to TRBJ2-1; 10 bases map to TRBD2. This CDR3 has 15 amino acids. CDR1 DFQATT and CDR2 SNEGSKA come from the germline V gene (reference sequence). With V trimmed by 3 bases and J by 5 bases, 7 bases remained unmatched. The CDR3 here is CSASAASGGDNEQFF. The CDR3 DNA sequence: TGCAGTGCTAGTGCCGCTAGCGGGGGTGACAATGAGCAGTTCTTC.

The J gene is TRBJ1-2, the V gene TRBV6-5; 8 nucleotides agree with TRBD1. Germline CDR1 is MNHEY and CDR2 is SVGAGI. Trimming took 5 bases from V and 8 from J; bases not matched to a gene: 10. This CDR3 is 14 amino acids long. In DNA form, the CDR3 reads TGTGCCAGCAGTCTAGGACAGGGAATCGCGGGCTACACCTTC. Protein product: CASSLGQGIAGYTF.

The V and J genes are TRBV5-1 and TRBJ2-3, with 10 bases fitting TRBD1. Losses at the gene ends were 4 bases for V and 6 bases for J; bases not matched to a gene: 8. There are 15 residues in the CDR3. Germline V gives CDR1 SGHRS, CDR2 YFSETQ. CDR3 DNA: TGCGCCAGCAGCCAGGGGACAGGGGTTGGGGATACGCAGTATTTT. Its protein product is CASSQGTGVGDTQYF.